This T cell receptor (beta chain) was documented in a study of T cells in Graves' hyperthyroidism and ophthalmopathy (dated by TCRdb to between 2019 and 2020). About the investigation overall: TCR V-J signatures able to tell the groups apart were searched for in a discovery cohort of 90 to 100 patients, of whom roughly 42 had Graves' ophthalmopathy and around 58 had stable Graves' hyperthyroidism. TCR Vbeta CDR3 sequencing of 120 to 150 peripheral blood samples (roughly 41 ophthalmopathy, 70 to 85 hyperthyroidism and approximately 17 progressor patients) is reported in the paper. The roughly 94 discovery patients were randomly split 7:3 into training and test sets. Prospective prediction of ophthalmopathy was tested in an independent validation cohort consisting of 18 to 20 hyperthyroidism patients and around 16 patients who later progressed to ophthalmopathy. In several Graves' hyperthyroidism patients, the study also compared T-cell repertoires from thyroid tissue with T-cell repertoires from blood. After blood sampling, hyperthyroidism patients were treated with methimazole at a starting dose of 30 mg daily, and ophthalmopathy patients were treated with high-dose intravenous methylprednisolone. Summary of the overall study and its limitations: Most expanded thyroid clonotypes (frequency above 0.001) were also detected in blood, suggesting blood repertoires may reflect thyroid immune responses. In cross-validation, a model built on a 13 V-J signature told ophthalmopathy apart from stable hyperthyroidism with just under 90% sensitivity and about 81% specificity, and in testing the same model reached 80%/75%. In validation, progression to ophthalmopathy was predicted by the model with more than 65% sensitivity and 72.22% specificity, a median of approximately 6.5 months before onset. Sample size was not statistically predetermined, and blinding of investigators to group allocation was not performed.

The TCR beta CDR3 regions were amplified from the RNA transcripts. A first-round RT-PCR of the TCR CDR3 used the HTBI primer set with the Qiagen OneStep RT-PCR kit. Libraries were constructed in a second round of multiplex PCR, after which size selection and purification were performed. Paired-end sequencing of the libraries was performed with 100 bp reads on an Illumina HiSeq2000. The source study handled its data this way. SOAPnuke was used to process the raw data, throwing out any read that contained adapters or uncalled bases, had a mean Phred below 15, or lacked an exact constant-primer or identifier match. COPE v1.2.5 was used to merge the high-quality paired reads, and each unique nucleotide sequence was defined as a clonotype. Clonotypes were aligned to IMGT TRBV, TRBD and TRBJ reference segments using MiTCR v1.1. The analysis was restricted to V-J combinations with a frequency above 0.0001, which together covered 99% to 99.2% of the repertoires. The TCS score was defined as the ratio of F50 (clonal expansion) to E x V (chaos), calculated using BLOSUM62-based TCRdist between CDR3 peptides within each V-J. Welch's t-statistics and random forest reduced fewer than 550 V-J features to 13, which were used in a naive Bayes classifier (R e1071). The similarity between thyroid and blood repertoires was quantified using the Morisita-Horn index. TCRdb handled the public reads itself, with Q25 trimming in fastp and clone calling in MiXCR, and kept productive beta chains. CDR3 protein duplicates are merged, each entry listing the most common genes and DNA. Clone size and V and J calls follow TCRdb, not the original study. This sample has 500,000 to 600,000 distinct CDR3 sequences in its table, and around 45% of those were observed once. The biggest ten clones account for 15% to 20% of the sample.

Patients with uncontrolled infections, other autoimmune diseases, pregnancy or lactation were excluded. Diagnoses were based on clinical symptoms, serum thyroxine and TRAb, thyroid ultrasound and orbital computed tomography. Trizol reagent was used to extract total RNA, and RNA quality was then checked on an Agilent 2100 Bioanalyzer. In its sample, this clonotype was seen many times. This clone's antigen is unknown. There are no base qualities to consult, and no much larger clone falls within one base. What was sequenced was peripheral blood or thyroid tissue (not recorded which). The receptor comes from an adult woman with Graves' disease, either hyperthyroidism or ophthalmopathy (not recorded which).

CDR3 protein: CASIDRRQAGANVLTF. The nucleotide sequence is given as TGTGCCAGTATAGATCGGAGACAGGCTGGGGCCAACGTCCTGACTTTC. The V gene is TRBV19 and the J gene is TRBJ2-6; tentative D gene TRBD1, with 6 bases matching. The germline V gene (reference sequence) specifies LNHDA as CDR1 and SQIVND as CDR2. The CDR3 numbers 16 residues from cysteine through phenylalanine. Just CDR3 DNA is preserved here, 48 bases in frame from base 1. The junction carries 15 bases between V and J, which are trimmed by 7 bases and 2 bases respectively. Beyond the CDR3, the reference TRBV19 and TRBJ2-6 genes provide the residues; the full variable domain reads: DGGITQSPKYLFRKEGQNVTLSCEQNLNHDAMYWYRQDPGQGLRLIYYSQIVNDFQKGDIAEGYSVSREKKESFPLTVTSAQKNPTAFYLCASIDRRQAGANVLTFGAGSRLTVL.